This entry lists 10 T cell receptor beta chains sequenced from one sample in a study of technical replicates of blood from a few donors. The table came from immunoSEQ multiplex PCR; TCRdb's copy has only in-frame clones and leaves some out. The repertoire holds more than 95,000 clones, approximately 95% seen once, with about 0.19% in the top ten. The sequencing sample was made of T cells isolated from PBMCs. These receptors originate from a human donor in good health.

The chain recombines TRBV10-3 with TRBJ1-1; unclear D gene. The CDR3 runs 15 residues. Germline V gives CDR1 ENHRY, CDR2 SYGVKD. Trimming removed 0 bases from V and 1 base from J, with 9 bases in between. The CDR3 sequence is CAISESLEWNTEAFF. The DNA of the CDR3 is TGTGCCATCAGTGAGTCTTTAGAGTGGAACACTGAAGCTTTCTTT.

As to this clone: The sample has other DNA sequences that encode this CDR3 too. The chain recombines TRBV27 with TRBJ2-1, with TRBD2 matching 10 bases. CDR1 and CDR2 (germline): MNHEY, SMNVEV (reference sequence). The CDR3 has 15 residues. The V segment lost 3 bases and the J segment 4 bases; nucleotides outside the gene matches: 3. CDR3 region: CASSLTSGSYNEQFF. CDR3 sequence (DNA): TGTGCCAGCAGTTTGACTAGCGGGTCTTACAATGAGCAGTTCTTC.

The chain employs TRBV19 and TRBJ2-7, with 7 positions matching TRBD1. With V trimmed by 9 bases and J by 0 bases, 8 bases remained unmatched. This CDR3 is built from 14 residues. Germline V gives CDR1 LNHDA, CDR2 SQIVND (reference sequence). The CDR3 reads CASGTDLYSYEQYF. CDR3 sequence (DNA): TGTGCCAGCGGGACAGATCTATACTCCTACGAGCAGTACTTC.

This chain connects TRBV18 to TRBJ2-2; D remains unclear. Germline-derived CDR1 and CDR2 are KGHSH and LQKENI. This CDR3 is 16 amino acids long. Trimming shortened V by 0 bases and J by 7 bases, and 15 bases separated the two germline ends. CDR3 sequence (DNA): TGTGCCAGCTCACCACCGGAGACCCGAATAGGCGGGGAGCTGTTTTTT. Translating gives CASSPPETRIGGELFF.

The V call is TRBV14, the J call TRBJ2-5, with D perhaps matching TRBD2 (5 bases). The CDR3 extends over 12 amino acids. Between the trimmed V and J ends, which lost 3 bases and 5 bases, there was a span of 7 bases. Germline values: CDR1 SGHDN, CDR2 FVKESK. CDR3 bases: TGTGCCAGCAGCCAGGGAGTGGAGACCCAGTACTTC. It codes for CASSQGVETQYF.

This chain uses TRBV5-1 with TRBJ1-5; D remains unclear. The germline V gene encodes CDR1 SGHRS and CDR2 YFSETQ. V was shortened by 1 base and J by 5 bases, with 10 bases between the two germline ends. The CDR3 loop spans 14 amino acids. CDR3 nucleotides: TGCGCCAGCAGCTTGACGGGTGGAGATCAGCCCCAGCATTTT. Amino acid sequence: CASSLTGGDQPQHF.

This rearrangement joins TRBV7-9 to TRBJ1-4; TRBD1 matches at 8 bases. This CDR3 is 14 amino acids long. Trimming removed 5 bases from V and 7 bases from J; junction bases left unmatched: 6. Per the germline V gene, CDR1 is SEHNR and CDR2 is FQNEAQ (reference sequence). In nucleotides, the CDR3 is TGTGCCAGCAGCCCAGGACAGGGAGTTGAAAAACTGTTTTTT. Translated: CASSPGQGVEKLFF.

The V call is TRBV5-1, the J call TRBJ1-4, with D possibly TRBD1 on 5 matching bases. The CDR3 contains 15 residues. Trimming stripped 4 bases from V and 3 bases from J, with 13 bases between. CDR1 SGHRS and CDR2 YFSETQ come from the germline V gene. The CDR3 DNA is TGCGCCAGCAGCATAGACAGTCGGGCTAATGAAAAACTGTTTTTT. Translating it yields CASSIDSRANEKLFF.

This clone has only one observation. The chain couples TRBV11-2 to TRBJ1-2; 8 bases are shared with TRBD1. The germline CDR1 and CDR2 sequences are SGHAT and FQNNGV. V dropped 5 bases and J dropped 3; count of bases not matched to a gene: 5. The CDR3 spans 14 residues. CDR3 region: CASSHPTGDYGYTF. CDR3 coding DNA: TGTGCCAGCAGCCACCCGACAGGGGACTATGGCTACACCTTC. The full variable domain, rest sourced from reference TRBV11-2 and TRBJ1-2, is EAGVAQSPRYKIIEKRQSVAFWCNPISGHATLYWYQQILGQGPKLLIQFQNNGVVDDSQLPKDRFSAERLKGVDSTLKIQPAKLEDSAVYLCASSHPTGDYGYTFGSGTRLTVV.

This clone was seen a handful of times. The chain uses TRBV4-1 and TRBJ1-2, with 7 bases identical to TRBD1. Germline CDR1 reads MGHRA; CDR2 reads YSYEKL. Losses at the gene ends were 1 base for V and 4 bases for J; bases not matched to a gene: 6. The CDR3 is made up of 15 amino acids. The CDR3 sequence is CASSQVSDRAYGYTF. For the CDR3, the DNA is TGCGCCAGCAGCCAAGTCTCAGACAGGGCCTATGGCTACACCTTC.